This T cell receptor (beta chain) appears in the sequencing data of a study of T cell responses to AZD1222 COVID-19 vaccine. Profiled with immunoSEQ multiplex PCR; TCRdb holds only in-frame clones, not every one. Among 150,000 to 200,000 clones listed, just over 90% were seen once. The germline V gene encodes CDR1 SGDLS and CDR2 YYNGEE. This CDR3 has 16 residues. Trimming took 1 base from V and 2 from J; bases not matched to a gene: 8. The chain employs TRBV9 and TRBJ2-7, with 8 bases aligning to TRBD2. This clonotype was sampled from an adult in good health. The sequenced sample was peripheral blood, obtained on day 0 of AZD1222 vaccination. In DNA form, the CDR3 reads TGTGCCAGCAGCGTAAAAGATAGCGGGAACCCCTACGAGCAGTACTTC. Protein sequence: CASSVKDSGNPYEQYF.